This T cell receptor (beta chain) was recovered during a study of blood T cells in healthy people across ages. The CDR3 sequence is 13 residues long. Trimming removed 6 bases at V and 15 bases at J, with 21 bases between. CDR1 and CDR2 from the germline V gene are MNHEY and SVGEGT. Note on this clonotype: Its antigen is not identified.

The sample, about 9.2 milliliters of peripheral blood, was drawn from each donor. Study results and limitations: Observed TCR beta diversity per million T cells went down as age went up. This fall followed a roughly linear course with age. Naive CD4+ cells and diversity were both higher in long-lived donors than in aged donors.

A second PCR of about 7 to 12 cycles used a sample-barcoded 5' primer and a J-beta primer mix. A template-switch adaptor that had 12 random nucleotides put a tag on each cDNA molecule. From the 5' RACE reads, TCRdb called clonotypes with MiXCR, one entry per CDR3 protein. The sample lists 600,000 to 900,000 distinct CDR3 sequences, around 25% occurring once. The same sample was also studied in work on T cells of mothers and their children.

Sample: blood. The TCR sequence derives from a boy aged 10-17 years in good health. The chain joins TRBV6-2 or TRBV6-3 to TRBJ1-5, with D unresolved. CDR3 sequence (DNA): TGTGCCAGCAGCCCCCGGACGCGCTCCCCACCGCATTTT. This translates into CASSPRTRSPPHF.